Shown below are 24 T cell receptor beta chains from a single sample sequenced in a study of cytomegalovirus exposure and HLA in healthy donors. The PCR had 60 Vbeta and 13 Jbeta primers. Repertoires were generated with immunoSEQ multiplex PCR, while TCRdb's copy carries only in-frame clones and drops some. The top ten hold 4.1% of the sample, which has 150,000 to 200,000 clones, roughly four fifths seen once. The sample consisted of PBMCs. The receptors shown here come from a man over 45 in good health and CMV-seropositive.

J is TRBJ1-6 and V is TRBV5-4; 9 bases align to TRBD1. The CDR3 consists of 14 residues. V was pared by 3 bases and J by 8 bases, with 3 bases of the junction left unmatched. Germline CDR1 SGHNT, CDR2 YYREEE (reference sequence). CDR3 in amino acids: CASSSGTGYSPLHF. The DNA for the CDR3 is TGTGCCAGCAGCTCAGGGACAGGGTATTCACCCCTCCACTTT.

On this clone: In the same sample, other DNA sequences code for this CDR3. The CDR3 reads CASSLAGTGAGNTIYF. The CDR3 DNA reads as TGTGCCAGCAGTTTAGCCGGGACAGGGGCTGGAAACACCATATATTTT. The chain joins TRBV28 to TRBJ1-3; TRBD1 matches 10 bases. The length of the CDR3 is 16 residues. Looked up from germline, CDR1 is MDHEN and CDR2 is SYDVKM. The J segment lost 2 bases and the V segment lost 2 bases, leaving 3 bases of the junction unmatched.

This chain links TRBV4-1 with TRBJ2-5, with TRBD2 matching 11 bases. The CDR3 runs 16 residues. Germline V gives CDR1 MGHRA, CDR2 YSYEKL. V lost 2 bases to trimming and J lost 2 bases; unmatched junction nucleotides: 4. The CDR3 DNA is TGCGCCAGCAGCCAACCGGGACTAGCGGTGCAAGAGACCCAGTACTTC. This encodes CASSQPGLAVQETQYF.

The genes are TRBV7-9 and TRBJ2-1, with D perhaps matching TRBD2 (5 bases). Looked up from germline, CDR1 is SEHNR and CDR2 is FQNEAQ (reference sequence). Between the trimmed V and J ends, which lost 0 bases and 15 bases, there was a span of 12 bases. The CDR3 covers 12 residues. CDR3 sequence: CASSLAGEAPFF. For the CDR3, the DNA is TGTGCCAGCAGCTTAGCGGGAGAAGCCCCGTTCTTC.

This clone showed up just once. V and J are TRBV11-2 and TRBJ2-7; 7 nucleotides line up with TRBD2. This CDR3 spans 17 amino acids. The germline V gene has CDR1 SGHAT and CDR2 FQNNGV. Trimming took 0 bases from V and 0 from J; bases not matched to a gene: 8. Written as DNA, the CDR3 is TGTGCCAGCAGCTTAGAAACGGGGGGTCTGCTCTCCTACGAGCAGTACTTC. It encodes CASSLETGGLLSYEQYF.

The chain's CDR3 is CASSPIAGVGYEQYF. DNA for the CDR3: TGTGCCAGCAGTCCCATTGCGGGAGTAGGCTACGAGCAGTACTTC. The V and J genes are TRBV27 and TRBJ2-7; 7 bases are a match to TRBD2. Germline CDR1 and CDR2: MNHEY and SMNVEV (reference sequence). This CDR3 spans 15 amino acids. V shed 5 bases and J 3 bases; nucleotides not matched to a gene: 10.

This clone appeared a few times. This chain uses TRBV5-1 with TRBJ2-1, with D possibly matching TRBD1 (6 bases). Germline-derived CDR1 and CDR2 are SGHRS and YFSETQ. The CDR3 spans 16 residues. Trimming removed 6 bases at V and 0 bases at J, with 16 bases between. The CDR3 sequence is CASIPGVLSSYNEQFF. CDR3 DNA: TGCGCCAGCATACCAGGGGTTCTGAGCTCCTACAATGAGCAGTTCTTC.

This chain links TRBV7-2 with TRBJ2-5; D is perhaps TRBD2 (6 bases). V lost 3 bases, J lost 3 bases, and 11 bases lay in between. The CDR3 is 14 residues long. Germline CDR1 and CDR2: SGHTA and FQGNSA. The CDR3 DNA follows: TGTGCCAGCAGCTTTATACTAGCAGAAGAGACCCAGTACTTC. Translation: CASSFILAEETQYF.

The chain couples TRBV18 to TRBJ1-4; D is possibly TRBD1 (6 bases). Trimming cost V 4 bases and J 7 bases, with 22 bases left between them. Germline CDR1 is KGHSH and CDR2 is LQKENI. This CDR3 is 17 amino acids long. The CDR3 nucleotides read TGTGCCAGCTCACTCACCCACATCAGGGGTTTAGGTGAAAAACTGTTTTTT. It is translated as CASSLTHIRGLGEKLFF.

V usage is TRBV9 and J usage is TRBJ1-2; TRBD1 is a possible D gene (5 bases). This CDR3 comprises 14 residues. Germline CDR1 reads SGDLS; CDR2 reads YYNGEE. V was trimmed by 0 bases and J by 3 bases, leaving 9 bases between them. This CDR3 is CASSVDQGHYGYTF. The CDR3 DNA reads TGTGCCAGCAGCGTAGATCAGGGCCACTATGGCTACACCTTC. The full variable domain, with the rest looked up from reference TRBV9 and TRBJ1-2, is DSGVTQTPKHLITATGQRVTLRCSPRSGDLSVYWYQQSLDQGLQFLIQYYNGEERAKGNILERFSAQQFPDLHSELNLSSLELGDSALYFCASSVDQGHYGYTFGSGTRLTVV.

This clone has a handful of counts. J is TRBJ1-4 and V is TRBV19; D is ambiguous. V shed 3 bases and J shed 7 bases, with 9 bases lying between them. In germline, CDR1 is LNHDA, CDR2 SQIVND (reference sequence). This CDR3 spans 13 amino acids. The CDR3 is CASSIALPEKLFF. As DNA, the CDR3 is TGTGCCAGTAGTATCGCCCTACCTGAAAAACTGTTTTTT.

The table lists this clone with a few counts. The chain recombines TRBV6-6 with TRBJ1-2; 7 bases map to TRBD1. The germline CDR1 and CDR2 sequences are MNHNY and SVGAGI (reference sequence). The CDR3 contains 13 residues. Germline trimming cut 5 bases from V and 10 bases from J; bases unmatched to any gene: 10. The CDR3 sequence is CASSDWTGSNYTF. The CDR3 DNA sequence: TGTGCCAGCAGTGACTGGACAGGCTCCAACTACACCTTC.

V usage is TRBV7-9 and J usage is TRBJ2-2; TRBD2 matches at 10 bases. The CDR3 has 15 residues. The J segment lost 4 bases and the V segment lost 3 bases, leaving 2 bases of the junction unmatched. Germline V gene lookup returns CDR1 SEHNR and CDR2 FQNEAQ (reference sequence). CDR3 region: CASSFSSGGTGELFF. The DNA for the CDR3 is TGTGCCAGCAGCTTCTCTAGCGGGGGCACCGGGGAGCTGTTTTTT. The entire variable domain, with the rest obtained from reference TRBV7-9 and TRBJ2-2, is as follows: DTGVSQNPRHKITKRGQNVTFRCDPISEHNRLYWYRQTLGQGPEFLTYFQNEAQLEKSRLLSDRFSAERPKGSFSTLEIQRTEQGDSAMYLCASSFSSGGTGELFFGEGSRLTVL.

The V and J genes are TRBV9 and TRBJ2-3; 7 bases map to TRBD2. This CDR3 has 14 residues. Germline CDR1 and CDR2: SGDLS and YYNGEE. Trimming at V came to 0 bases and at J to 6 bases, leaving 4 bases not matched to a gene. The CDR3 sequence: CASSVGEGRDTQYF. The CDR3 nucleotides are TGTGCCAGCAGCGTAGGGGAGGGGAGGGATACGCAGTATTTT. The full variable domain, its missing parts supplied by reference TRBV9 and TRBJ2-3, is DSGVTQTPKHLITATGQRVTLRCSPRSGDLSVYWYQQSLDQGLQFLIQYYNGEERAKGNILERFSAQQFPDLHSELNLSSLELGDSALYFCASSVGEGRDTQYFGPGTRLTVL.

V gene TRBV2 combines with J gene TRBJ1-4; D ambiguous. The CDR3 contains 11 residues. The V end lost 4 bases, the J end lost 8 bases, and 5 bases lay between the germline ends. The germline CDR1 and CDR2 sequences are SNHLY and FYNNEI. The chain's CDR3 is CASSVAEKLFF. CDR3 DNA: TGTGCCAGCAGTGTGGCCGAAAAACTGTTTTTT.

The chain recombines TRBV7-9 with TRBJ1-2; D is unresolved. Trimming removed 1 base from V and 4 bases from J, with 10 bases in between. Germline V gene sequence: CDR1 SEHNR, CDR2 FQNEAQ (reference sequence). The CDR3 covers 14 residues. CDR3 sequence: CASSLDVTSYGYTF. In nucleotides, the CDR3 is TGTGCCAGCAGCTTAGATGTCACCAGCTATGGCTACACCTTC.

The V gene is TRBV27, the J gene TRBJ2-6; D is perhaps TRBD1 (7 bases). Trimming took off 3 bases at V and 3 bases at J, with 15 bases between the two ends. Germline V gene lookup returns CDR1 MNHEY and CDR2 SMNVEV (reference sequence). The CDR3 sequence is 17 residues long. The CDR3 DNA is TGTGCCAGCAGTTTCGTGGAGGGGGCGGTTGGGGCCAACGTCCTGACTTTC. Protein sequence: CASSFVEGAVGANVLTF.

The CDR3 loop reads CASSLAKLAGVWNNEQFF. The CDR3 DNA sequence: TGTGCCAGCAGCTTAGCGAAACTAGCGGGAGTGTGGAACAATGAGCAGTTCTTC. The V call is TRBV7-9, the J call TRBJ2-1; 11 bases line up with TRBD2. The germline V gene has CDR1 SEHNR and CDR2 FQNEAQ (reference sequence). The CDR3 covers 18 residues. V lost 0 bases, J lost 5 bases, and 9 bases stayed unmatched.

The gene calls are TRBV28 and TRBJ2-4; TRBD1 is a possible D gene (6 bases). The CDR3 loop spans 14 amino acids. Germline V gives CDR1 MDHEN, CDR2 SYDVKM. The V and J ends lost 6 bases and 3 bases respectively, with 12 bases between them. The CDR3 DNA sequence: TGTGCCAGCAGCTCCGGACAGCTCAAAAACATTCAGTACTTC. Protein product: CASSSGQLKNIQYF.

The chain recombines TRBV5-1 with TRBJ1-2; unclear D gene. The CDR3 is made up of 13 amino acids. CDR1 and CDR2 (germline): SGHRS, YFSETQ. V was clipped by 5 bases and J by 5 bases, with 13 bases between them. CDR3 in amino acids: CASSYRDGYGYTF. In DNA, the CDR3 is TGCGCCAGCAGTTACCGGGATGGTTATGGCTACACCTTC.

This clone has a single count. The CDR3 DNA follows: TGTGCCAGCAGTTTGGGGGCAGATGTTGAAGCTTTCTTT. Translating it yields CASSLGADVEAFF. The V call is TRBV28, the J call TRBJ1-1; possible D gene TRBD1, 6 bases. Trimming stripped 3 bases from V and 7 bases from J, with 12 bases between. The length of the CDR3 is 13 residues. Germline loops: CDR1 MDHEN, CDR2 SYDVKM.

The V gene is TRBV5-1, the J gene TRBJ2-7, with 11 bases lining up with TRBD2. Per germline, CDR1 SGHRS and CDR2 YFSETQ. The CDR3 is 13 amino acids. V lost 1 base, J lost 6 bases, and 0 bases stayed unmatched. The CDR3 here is CASSLTSGGEQYF. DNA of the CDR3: TGCGCCAGCAGCTTGACTAGCGGGGGCGAGCAGTACTTC.

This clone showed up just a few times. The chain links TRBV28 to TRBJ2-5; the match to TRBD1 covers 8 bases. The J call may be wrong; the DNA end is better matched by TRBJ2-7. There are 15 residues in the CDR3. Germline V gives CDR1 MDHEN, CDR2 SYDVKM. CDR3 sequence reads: CASSPLGQASYEQYF. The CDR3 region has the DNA TGTGCCAGCAGCCCACTGGGACAGGCTTCCTACGAGCAGTACTTC.

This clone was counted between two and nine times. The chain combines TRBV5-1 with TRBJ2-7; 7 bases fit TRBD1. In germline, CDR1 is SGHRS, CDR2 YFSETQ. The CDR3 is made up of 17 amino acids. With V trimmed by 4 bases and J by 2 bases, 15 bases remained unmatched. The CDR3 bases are TGCGCCAGCAGCCTACGACAGGGAAATCCCTCAACCTACGAGCAGTACTTC. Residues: CASSLRQGNPSTYEQYF.